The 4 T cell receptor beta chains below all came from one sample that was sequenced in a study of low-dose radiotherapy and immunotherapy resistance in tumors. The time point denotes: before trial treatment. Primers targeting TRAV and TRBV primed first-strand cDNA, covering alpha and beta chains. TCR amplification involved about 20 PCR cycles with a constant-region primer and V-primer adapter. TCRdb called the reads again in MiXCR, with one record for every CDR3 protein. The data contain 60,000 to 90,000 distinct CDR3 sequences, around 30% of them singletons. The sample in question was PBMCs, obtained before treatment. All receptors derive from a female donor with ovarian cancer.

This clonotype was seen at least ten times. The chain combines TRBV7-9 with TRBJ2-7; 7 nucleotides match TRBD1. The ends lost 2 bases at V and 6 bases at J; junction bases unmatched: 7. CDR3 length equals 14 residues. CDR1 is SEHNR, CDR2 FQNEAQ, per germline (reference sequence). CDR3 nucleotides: TGTGCCAGCAGCTTACTACAGGGGTTCTCCGAGCAGTACTTC. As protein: CASSLLQGFSEQYF.

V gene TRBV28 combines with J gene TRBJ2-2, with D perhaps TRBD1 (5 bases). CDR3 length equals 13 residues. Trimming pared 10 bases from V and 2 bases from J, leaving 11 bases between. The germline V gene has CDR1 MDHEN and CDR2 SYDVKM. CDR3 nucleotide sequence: TGTGCCACCCATCAGGGAAACACCGGGGAGCTGTTTTTT. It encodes CATHQGNTGELFF.

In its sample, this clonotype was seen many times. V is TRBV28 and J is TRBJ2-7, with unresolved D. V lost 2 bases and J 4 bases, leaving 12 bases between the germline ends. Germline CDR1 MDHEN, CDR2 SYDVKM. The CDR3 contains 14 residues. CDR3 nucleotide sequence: TGTGCCAGCAGTTTAACAAAACCGGGTTACGAGCAGTACTTC. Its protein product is CASSLTKPGYEQYF.

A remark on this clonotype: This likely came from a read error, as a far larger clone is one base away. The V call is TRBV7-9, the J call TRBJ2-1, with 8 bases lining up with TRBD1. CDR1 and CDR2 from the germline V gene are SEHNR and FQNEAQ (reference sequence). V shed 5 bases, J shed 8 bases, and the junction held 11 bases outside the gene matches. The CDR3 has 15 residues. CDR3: CASSGDRGRADEQFF. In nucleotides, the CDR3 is TGTGCCAGCAGCGGCGACAGGGGAAGAGCAGATGAGCAGTTCTTC.